This T cell receptor beta chain was recorded in a study of T cell repertoires in cytomegalovirus infection. Each CDR3 protein is one row after TCRdb ran MiXCR on the reads. There are about 360,000 distinct CDR3 sequences in the sample; 15% to 20% occur only once, and approximately 10% lies in the top ten. V lost 6 bases to trimming and J lost 7 bases; unmatched junction nucleotides: 7. The CDR3 sequence is 15 residues long. Germline assignment: CDR1 SNHLY and CDR2 FYNNEI. This clonotype was seen at least ten times. This TCR was sampled from a human donor in good health (CMV status not recorded). Some clones in this sample may be carry-over from other donors' samples. Sequenced sample: PBMCs. V is TRBV2 and J is TRBJ2-2, with 11 bases lining up with TRBD2. This CDR3 is CASSLAGGLGGELFF. CDR3 nucleotides: TGTGCCAGCAGCTTAGCGGGGGGGCTCGGCGGGGAGCTGTTTTTT. Full variable domain (outside the CDR3, taken from reference TRBV2 and TRBJ2-2): EPEVTQTPSHQVTQMGQEVILRCVPISNHLYFYWYRQILGQKVEFLVSFYNNEISEKSEIFDDQFSVERPDGSNFTLKIRSTKLEDSAMYFCASSLAGGLGGELFFGEGSRLTVL.